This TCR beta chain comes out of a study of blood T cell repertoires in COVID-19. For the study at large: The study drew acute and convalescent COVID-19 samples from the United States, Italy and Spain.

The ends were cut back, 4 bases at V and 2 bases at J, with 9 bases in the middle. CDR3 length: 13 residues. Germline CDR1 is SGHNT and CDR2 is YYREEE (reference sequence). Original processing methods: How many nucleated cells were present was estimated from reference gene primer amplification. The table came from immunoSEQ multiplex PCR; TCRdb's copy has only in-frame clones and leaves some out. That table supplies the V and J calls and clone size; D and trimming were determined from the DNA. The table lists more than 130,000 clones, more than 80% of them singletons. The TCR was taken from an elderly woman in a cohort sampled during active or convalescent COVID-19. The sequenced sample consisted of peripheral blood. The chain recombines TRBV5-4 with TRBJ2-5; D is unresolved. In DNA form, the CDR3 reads TGTGCCAGCAGCCCACACATACAAGAGACCCAGTACTTC. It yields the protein CASSPHIQETQYF.